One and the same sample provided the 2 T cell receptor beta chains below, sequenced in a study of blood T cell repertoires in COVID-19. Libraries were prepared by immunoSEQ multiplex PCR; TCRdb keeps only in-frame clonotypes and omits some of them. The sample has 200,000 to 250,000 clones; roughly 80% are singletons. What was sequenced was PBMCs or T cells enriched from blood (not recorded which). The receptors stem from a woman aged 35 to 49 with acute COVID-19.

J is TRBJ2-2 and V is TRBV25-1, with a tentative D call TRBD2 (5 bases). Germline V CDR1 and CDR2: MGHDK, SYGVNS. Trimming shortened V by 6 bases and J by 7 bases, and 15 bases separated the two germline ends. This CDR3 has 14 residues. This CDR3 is CASRGNTRIGELFF. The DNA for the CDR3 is TGTGCCAGCAGGGGAAATACTAGGATCGGGGAGCTGTTTTTT.

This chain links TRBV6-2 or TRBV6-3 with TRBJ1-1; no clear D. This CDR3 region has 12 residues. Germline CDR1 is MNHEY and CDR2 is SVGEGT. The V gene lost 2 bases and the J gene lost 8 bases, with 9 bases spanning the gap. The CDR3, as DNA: TGTGCCAGCAGTTACCCATCGGGAGAAGCTTTCTTT. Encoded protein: CASSYPSGEAFF.